The clone carrying this TCR beta chain was detected only a few times. Per the germline V gene, CDR1 is LGHDT and CDR2 is YNNKEL (reference sequence). V was pared by 4 bases and J by 6 bases, with 15 bases between. The CDR3 sequence is 15 residues long. This sample was taken from a study of blood T cells in healthy people across ages. Next came a second PCR, run for about 6 to 12 cycles, which used a sample-barcoded 5' primer along with a J-beta primer mix. Individual samples furnished no less than 2.5 million CDR3-containing paired-end reads apiece. MiXCR, run by TCRdb on the 5' RACE reads, gives a single entry per CDR3 protein. Seen here are around 1,000,000 distinct CDR3 sequences, about 25% observed once, and the top ten hold 0.65% to 0.95%. The same sample was also used in a study of T cells of mothers and their children.

This sequence was found in a girl aged 2 to 10 in good health. Material: blood. V gene TRBV3-1 combines with J gene TRBJ2-2, with D possibly being TRBD1 (6 bases). The CDR3 sequence is CASSPSSGVAGELFF. CDR3 in DNA: TGTGCCAGCAGCCCGTCCTCAGGGGTAGCCGGGGAGCTGTTTTTT.